The next 3 T cell receptor beta chains were all read from a single sample in a study of T cell changes during pregnancy in multiple sclerosis. Assay used: immunoSEQ multiplex PCR; TCRdb lists only in-frame clones, some missing. The data contain roughly 59,000 clones, approximately 93% of them singletons. The sample was CD8+ T cells from peripheral blood mononuclear cells, taken in the second trimester of pregnancy. Receptor source: a female donor with multiple sclerosis, enrolled in a pregnancy study.

V gene TRBV27 combines with J gene TRBJ1-5, with no clear D. V was pared by 3 bases and J by 6 bases, with 9 bases between. Germline V lookup: CDR1 MNHEY, CDR2 SMNVEV (reference sequence). The CDR3 is 13 amino acids. CDR3 sequence: CASSFMGSQPQHF. CDR3 sequence (DNA): TGTGCCAGCAGTTTTATGGGGAGTCAGCCCCAGCATTTT.

The gene calls are TRBV25-1 and TRBJ2-7; 8 bases are shared with TRBD2. The CDR3 covers 15 residues. Germline CDR1 reads MGHDK; CDR2 reads SYGVNS. V shed 4 bases and J 2 bases; nucleotides not matched to a gene: 7. The CDR3 DNA follows: TGTGCCAGCAGTGCCATAGCGGGACCACCCTACGAGCAGTACTTC. It encodes CASSAIAGPPYEQYF.

The chain recombines TRBV5-5 with TRBJ1-1, with unresolved D. The CDR3 consists of 14 residues. Deletions cut 0 bases from V and 4 bases from J, with 10 bases between. CDR1 and CDR2 from the germline V gene are SGHKS and YYEKEE (reference sequence). CDR3 region: CASSLGVAGTEAFF. The CDR3 DNA follows: TGTGCCAGCAGCTTGGGGGTGGCGGGCACTGAAGCTTTCTTT.